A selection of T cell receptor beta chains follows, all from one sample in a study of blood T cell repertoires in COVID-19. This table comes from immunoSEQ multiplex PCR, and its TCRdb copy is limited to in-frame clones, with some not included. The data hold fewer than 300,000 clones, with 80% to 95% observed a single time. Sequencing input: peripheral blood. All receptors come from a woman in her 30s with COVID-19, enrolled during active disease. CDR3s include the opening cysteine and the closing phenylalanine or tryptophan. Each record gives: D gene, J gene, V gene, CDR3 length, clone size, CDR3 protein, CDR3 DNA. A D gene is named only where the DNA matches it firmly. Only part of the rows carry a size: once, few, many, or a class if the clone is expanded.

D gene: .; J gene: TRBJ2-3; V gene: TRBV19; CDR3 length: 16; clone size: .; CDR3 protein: CASSIGRADGTDTQYF; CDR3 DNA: TGTGCCAGTAGTATTGGCAGGGCAGATGGCACAGATACGCAGTATTTT
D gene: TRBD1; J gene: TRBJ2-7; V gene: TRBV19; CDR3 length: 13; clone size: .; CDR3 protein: CASSGTEGYEQYF; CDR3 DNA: TGTGCCAGTAGCGGGACAGAAGGCTACGAGCAGTACTTC
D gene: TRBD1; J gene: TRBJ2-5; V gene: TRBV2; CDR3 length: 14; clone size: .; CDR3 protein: CASSTTGDKETQYF; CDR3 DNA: TGTGCCAGCAGCACTACAGGGGATAAAGAGACCCAGTACTTC
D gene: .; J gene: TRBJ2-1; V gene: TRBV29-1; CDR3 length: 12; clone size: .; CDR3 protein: CSVRRGDAEQFF; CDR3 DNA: TGCAGCGTCCGCAGGGGCGATGCTGAGCAGTTCTTC
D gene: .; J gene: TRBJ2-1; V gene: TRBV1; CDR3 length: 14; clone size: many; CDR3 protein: CTSSEQTSPNEQFF; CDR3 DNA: TGCACCAGCAGCGAACAGACTAGCCCCAATGAGCAGTTCTTC
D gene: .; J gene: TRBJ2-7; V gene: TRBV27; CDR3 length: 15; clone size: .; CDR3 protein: CASSRGGQGIYEQYF; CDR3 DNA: TGTGCCAGCAGTCGGGGGGGACAGGGAATATACGAGCAGTACTTC
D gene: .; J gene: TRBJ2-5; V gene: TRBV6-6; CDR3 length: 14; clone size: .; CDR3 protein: CASSWTVGEETQYF; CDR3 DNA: TGTGCCAGCAGTTGGACAGTCGGGGAAGAGACCCAGTACTTC
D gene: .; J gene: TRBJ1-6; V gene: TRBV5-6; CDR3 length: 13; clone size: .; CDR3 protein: CASSLTRNSPLHF; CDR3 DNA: TGTGCCAGCAGCTTAACACGTAATTCACCCCTCCACTTT
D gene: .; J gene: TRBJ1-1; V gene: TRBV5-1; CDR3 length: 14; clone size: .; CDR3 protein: CASSLWSGHTEAFF; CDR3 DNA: TGCGCCAGCAGCTTGTGGTCAGGTCACACTGAAGCTTTCTTT
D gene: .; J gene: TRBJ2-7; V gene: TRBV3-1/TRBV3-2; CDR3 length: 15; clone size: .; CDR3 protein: CASSPLTGGSYEQYF; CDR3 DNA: TGTGCCAGCAGCCCCCTGACTGGCGGCTCCTACGAGCAGTACTTC
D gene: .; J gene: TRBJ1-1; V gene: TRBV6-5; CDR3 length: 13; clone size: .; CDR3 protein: CASSYDPSAEAFF; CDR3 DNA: TGTGCCAGCAGTTACGACCCAAGCGCTGAAGCTTTCTTT
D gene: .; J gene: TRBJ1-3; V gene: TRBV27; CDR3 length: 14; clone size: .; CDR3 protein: CASSTTISGNTIYF; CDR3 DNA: TGTGCCAGCAGCACGACAATCTCTGGAAACACCATATATTTT
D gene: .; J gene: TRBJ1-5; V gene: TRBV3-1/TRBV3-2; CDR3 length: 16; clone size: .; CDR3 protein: CASSQGLGGRNQPQHF; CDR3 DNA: TGTGCCAGCAGCCAAGGCCTAGGAGGGAGAAATCAGCCCCAGCATTTT
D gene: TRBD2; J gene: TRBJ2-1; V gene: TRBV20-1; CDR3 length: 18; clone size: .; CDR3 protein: CSASRWASGSLSHNEQFF; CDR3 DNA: TGCAGTGCTAGTAGATGGGCTAGCGGGAGTCTATCCCACAATGAGCAGTTCTTC
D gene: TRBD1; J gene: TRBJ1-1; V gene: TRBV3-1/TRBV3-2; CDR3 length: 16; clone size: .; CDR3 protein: CASSQTGGQANTEAFF; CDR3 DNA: TGTGCCAGCAGCCAAACCGGCGGACAGGCCAACACTGAAGCTTTCTTT
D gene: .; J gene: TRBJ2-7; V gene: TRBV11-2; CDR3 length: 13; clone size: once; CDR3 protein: CASSLNRADEQYF; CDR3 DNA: TGTGCCAGCAGCTTAAACAGAGCCGACGAGCAGTACTTC
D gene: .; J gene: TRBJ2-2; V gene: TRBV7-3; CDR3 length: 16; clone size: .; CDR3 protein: CASSPILAENTGELFF; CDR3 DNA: TGTGCCAGCAGCCCCATCCTTGCGGAAAACACCGGGGAGCTGTTTTTT
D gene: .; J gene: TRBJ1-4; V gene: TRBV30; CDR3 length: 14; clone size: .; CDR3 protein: CAWSSDKLSEKLFF; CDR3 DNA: TGTGCCTGGAGCTCGGACAAATTATCGGAAAAACTGTTTTTT
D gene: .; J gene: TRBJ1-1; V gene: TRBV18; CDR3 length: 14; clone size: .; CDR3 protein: CASSPGAAHTEAFF; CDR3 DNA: TGTGCCAGCTCACCAGGGGCAGCCCACACTGAAGCTTTCTTT
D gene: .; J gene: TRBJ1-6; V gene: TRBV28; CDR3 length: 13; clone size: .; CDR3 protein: CASSNRKFSPLHF; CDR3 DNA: TGTGCCAGCAGTAACAGGAAGTTTTCACCCCTCCACTTT
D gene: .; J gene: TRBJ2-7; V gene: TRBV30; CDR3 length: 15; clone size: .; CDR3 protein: CAWKIGGSFSYEQYF; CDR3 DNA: TGTGCCTGGAAGATCGGCGGGTCCTTTTCCTACGAGCAGTACTTC
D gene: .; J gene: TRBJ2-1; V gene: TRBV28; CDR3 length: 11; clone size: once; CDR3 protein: CASSPNNEQFF; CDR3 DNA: TGTGCCAGCAGTCCAAACAATGAGCAGTTCTTC
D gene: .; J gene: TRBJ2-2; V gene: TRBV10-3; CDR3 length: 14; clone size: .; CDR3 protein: CAITQGRDTGELFF; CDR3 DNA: TGTGCCATCACGCAGGGTAGAGACACCGGGGAGCTGTTTTTT
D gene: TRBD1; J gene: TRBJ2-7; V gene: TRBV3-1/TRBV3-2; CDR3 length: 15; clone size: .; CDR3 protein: CASSQETGGPYEQYF; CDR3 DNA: TGTGCCAGCAGCCAAGAGACAGGGGGACCCTACGAGCAGTACTTC
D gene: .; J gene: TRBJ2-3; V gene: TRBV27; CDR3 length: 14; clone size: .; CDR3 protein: CASSFGALTDTQYF; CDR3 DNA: TGTGCCAGCAGTTTTGGGGCCCTGACAGATACGCAGTATTTT
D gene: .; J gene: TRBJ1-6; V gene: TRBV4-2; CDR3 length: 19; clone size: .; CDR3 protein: CASSQDISLEGPHHSPLHF; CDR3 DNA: TGTGCCAGCAGCCAAGATATAAGCTTGGAGGGACCGCATCATTCACCCCTCCACTTT
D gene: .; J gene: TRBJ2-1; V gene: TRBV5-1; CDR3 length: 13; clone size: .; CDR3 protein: CASRKTDVDEQFF; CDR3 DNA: TGCGCCAGCAGGAAGACTGACGTGGATGAGCAGTTCTTC
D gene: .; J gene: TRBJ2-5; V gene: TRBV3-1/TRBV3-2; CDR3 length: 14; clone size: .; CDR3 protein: CASSQDGSRETQYF; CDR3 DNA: TGTGCCAGCAGCCAAGACGGTAGCCGGGAGACCCAGTACTTC
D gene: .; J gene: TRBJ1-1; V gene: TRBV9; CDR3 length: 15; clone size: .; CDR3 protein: CASSVDSGGRTEAFF; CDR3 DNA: TGTGCCAGCAGCGTAGACTCCGGGGGGAGGACTGAAGCTTTCTTT
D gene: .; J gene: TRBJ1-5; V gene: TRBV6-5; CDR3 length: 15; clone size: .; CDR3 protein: CASTLGQNSNQPQHF; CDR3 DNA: TGTGCCAGCACCCTGGGGCAGAATAGCAATCAGCCCCAGCATTTT
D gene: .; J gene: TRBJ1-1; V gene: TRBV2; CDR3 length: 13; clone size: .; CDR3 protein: CASSADSYYEAFF; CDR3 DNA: TGTGCCAGCAGTGCGGACAGCTATTATGAAGCTTTCTTT
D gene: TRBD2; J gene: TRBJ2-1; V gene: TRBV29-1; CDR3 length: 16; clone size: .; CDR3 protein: CSVGLAGGRSYNEQFF; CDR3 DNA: TGCAGCGTTGGCCTAGCGGGAGGGAGGTCCTACAATGAGCAGTTCTTC
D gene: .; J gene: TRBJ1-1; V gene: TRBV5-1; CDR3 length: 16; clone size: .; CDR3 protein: CASSLVAGIMNTEAFF; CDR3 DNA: TGCGCCAGCAGCTTGGTTGCAGGAATCATGAACACTGAAGCTTTCTTT
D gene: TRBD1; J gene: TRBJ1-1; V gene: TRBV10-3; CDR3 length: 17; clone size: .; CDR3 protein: CAISDPAAQGAVDVAFF; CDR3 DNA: TGTGCCATCAGTGATCCCGCAGCCCAGGGGGCAGTGGACGTTGCTTTCTTT
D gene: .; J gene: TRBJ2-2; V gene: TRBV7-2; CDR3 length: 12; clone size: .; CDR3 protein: CASSSRTGELFF; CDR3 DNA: TGTGCCAGCAGCTCTAGGACTGGGGAGCTGTTTTTT
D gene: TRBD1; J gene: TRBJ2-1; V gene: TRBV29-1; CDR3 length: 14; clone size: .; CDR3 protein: CSDPGQGANNEQFF; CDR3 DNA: TGCAGCGACCCGGGACAGGGAGCAAACAATGAGCAGTTCTTC
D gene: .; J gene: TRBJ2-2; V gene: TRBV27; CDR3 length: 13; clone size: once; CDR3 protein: CASSRSNTGELFF; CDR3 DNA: TGTGCCAGCAGTCGTAGCAACACCGGGGAGCTGTTTTTT
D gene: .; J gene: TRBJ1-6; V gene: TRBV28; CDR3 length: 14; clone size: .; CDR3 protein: CASSLSGDNSPLHF; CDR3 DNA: TGTGCCAGCAGTTTATCAGGGGACAATTCACCCCTCCACTTT
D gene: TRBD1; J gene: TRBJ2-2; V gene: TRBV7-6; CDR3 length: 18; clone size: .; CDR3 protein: CASSWDRALRDYTGELFF; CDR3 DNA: TGTGCCAGCAGCTGGGACAGGGCTTTGCGGGACTACACCGGGGAGCTGTTTTTT
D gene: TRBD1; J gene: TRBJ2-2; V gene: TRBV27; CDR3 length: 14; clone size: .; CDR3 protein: CASSLMTGTGELFF; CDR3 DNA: TGTGCCAGCAGTTTAATGACAGGGACCGGGGAGCTGTTTTTT
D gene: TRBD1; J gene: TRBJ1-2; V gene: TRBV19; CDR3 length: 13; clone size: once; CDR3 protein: CASTDREGYGYTF; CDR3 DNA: TGTGCCAGTACGGACAGGGAGGGATACGGCTACACCTTC
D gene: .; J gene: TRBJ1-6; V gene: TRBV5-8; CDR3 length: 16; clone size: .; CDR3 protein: CASSLSGNSYNSPLHF; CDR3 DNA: TGTGCCAGCAGCTTGTCTGGCAACTCCTATAATTCACCCCTCCACTTT
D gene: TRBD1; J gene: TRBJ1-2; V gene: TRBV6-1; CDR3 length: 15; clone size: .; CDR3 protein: CASSERYRGPFGYTF; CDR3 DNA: TGTGCCAGCAGTGAACGATACAGGGGGCCGTTTGGCTACACCTTC
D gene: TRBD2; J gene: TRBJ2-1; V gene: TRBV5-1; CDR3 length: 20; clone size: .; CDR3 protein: CASSLLLTSGRIGLGHEQFF; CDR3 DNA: TGCGCCAGCAGCTTGCTGCTGACTAGCGGGAGAATAGGATTAGGGCATGAGCAGTTCTTC
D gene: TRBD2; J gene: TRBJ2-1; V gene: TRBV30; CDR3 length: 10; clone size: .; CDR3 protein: CAWSSGSPFF; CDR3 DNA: TGTGCCTGGAGTAGCGGGAGCCCGTTCTTC
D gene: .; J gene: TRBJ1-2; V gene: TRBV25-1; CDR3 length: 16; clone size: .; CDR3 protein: CASSENPESADYGYTF; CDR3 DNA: TGTGCCAGCAGTGAAAACCCCGAGTCCGCCGACTATGGCTACACCTTC
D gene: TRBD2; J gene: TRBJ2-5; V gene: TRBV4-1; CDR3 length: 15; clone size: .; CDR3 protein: CASSQVGLAQETQYF; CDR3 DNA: TGCGCCAGCAGCCAAGTAGGACTAGCCCAAGAGACCCAGTACTTC
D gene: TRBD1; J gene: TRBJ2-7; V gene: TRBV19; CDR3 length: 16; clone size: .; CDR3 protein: CASSQQRTGVSYEQYF; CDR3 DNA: TGTGCCAGTAGCCAACAAAGGACAGGGGTATCCTACGAGCAGTACTTC
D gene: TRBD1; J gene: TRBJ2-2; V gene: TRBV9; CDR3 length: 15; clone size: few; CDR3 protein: CASSSTTGPTGELFF; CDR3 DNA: TGTGCCAGCAGCTCGACGACAGGGCCGACCGGGGAGCTGTTTTTT
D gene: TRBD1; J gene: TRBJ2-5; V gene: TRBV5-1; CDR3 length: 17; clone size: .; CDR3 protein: CASSSQGDGWFQETQYF; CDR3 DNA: TGCGCCAGCAGCTCCCAGGGGGACGGGTGGTTCCAAGAGACCCAGTACTTC